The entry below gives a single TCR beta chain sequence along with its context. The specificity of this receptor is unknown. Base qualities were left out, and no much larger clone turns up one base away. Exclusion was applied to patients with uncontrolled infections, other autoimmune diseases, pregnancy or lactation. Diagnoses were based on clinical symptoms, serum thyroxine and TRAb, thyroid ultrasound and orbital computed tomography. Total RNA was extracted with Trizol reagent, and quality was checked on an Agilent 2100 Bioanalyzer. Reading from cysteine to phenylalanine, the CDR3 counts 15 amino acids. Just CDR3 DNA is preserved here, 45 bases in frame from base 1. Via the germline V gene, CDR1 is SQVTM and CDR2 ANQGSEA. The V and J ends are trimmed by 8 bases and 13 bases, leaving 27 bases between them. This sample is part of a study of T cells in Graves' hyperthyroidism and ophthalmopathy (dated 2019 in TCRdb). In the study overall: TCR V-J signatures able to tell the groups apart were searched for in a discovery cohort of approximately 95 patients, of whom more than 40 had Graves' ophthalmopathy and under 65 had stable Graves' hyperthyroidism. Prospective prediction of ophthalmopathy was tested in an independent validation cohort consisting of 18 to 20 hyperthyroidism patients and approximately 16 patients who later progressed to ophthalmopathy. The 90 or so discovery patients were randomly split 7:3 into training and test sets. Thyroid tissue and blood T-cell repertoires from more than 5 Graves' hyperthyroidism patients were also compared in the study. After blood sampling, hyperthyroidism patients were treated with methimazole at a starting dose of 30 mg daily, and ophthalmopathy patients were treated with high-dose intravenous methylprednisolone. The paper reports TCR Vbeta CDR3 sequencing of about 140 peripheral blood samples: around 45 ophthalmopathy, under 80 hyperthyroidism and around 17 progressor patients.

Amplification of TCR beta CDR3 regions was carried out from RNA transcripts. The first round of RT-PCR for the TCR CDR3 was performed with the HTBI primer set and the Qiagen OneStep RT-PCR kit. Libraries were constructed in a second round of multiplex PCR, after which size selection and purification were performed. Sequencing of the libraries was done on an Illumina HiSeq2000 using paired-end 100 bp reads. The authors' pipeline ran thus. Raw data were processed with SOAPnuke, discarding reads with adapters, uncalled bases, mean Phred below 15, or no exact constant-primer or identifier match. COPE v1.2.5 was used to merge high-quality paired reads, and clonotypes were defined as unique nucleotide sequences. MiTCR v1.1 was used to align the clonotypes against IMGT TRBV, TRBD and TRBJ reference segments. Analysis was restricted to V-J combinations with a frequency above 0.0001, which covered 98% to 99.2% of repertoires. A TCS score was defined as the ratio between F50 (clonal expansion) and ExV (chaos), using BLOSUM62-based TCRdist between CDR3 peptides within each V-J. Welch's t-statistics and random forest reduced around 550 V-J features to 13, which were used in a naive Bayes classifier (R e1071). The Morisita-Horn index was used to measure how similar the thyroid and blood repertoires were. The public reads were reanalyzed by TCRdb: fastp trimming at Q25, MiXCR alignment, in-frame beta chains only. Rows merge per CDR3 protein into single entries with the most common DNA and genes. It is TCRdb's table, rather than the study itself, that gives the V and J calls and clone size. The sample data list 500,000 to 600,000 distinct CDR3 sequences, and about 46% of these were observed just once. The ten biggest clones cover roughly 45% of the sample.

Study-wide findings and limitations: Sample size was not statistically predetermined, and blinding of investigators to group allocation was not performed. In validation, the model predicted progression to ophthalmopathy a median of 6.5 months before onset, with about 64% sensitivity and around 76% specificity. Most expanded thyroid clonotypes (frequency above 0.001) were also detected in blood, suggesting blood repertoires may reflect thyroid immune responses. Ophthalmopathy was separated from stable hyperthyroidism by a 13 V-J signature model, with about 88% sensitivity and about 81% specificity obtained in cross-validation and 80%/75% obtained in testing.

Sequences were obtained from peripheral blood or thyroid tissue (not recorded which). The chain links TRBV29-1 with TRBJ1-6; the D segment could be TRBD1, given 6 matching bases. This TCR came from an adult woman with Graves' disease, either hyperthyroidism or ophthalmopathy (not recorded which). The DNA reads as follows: TGCAGCTTAGCGGGGGACACAGGACAACTCTATCCCCTCCACTTT. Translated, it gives CSLAGDTGQLYPLHF.